The clone carrying this TCR beta chain was detected only once. The antigen remains undetermined. This record comes from a study of T cell responses to AZD1222 COVID-19 vaccine. Whole-study results and caveats: At 160-218 and 743-854, vaccine-associated CD4 TCRs were dominant, and they spanned spike.

TCRdb keeps only in-frame clones here, not all; method: immunoSEQ multiplex PCR. The data show some 80,000 clones, with about 87% seen just once and about 9.1% held by the top ten. The source is an adult who received the MenACWY meningococcal vaccine as a control. This sample comprised peripheral blood, obtained 28 days after the second dose of the MenACWY control vaccine.

The CDR3 sequence: CASSRSRTSGDAYEQYF. CDR3 coding DNA: TGCGCCAGCAGCCGGAGCAGGACTAGCGGGGATGCTTACGAGCAGTACTTC. This chain links TRBV5-1 with TRBJ2-7; 12 nucleotides line up with TRBD2. CDR3 size: 17 residues. V lost 4 bases and J lost 4; bases outside the gene matches: 12. Germline V gene sequence: CDR1 SGHRS, CDR2 YFSETQ.